The entry below gives a single T cell receptor (beta chain) sequence along with its context. Its antigen is unknown. Within one base of it there is no much larger clone, and no base qualities were kept. The sample is drawn from a study of blood T cell repertoires in COVID-19 (dated by TCRdb to 2018 to 2020). Turning to the overall study: Collaborator samples came from the United States, Italy and Spain and covered acute and convalescent phases of COVID-19. The sample metadata nearly always contained a de-identified subject ID, COVID-19 status, age in years and sex. The material from the prospective study consisted of cDNA or gDNA derived from T cells, B-cell-depleted T cells, or PBMCs. The repertoires were released in a freely available public database intended as a resource for research on the immune response to SARS-CoV-2. Deeply sampled blood TCRbeta repertoires from subjects exposed to, actively infected with, or recovered from COVID-19 were included in the dataset. The samples were drawn from two sources: the first 160 participants of the ongoing ImmuneRACE study, and 950 to 1,500 subjects contributed by 6 global collaborators. Where available, HLA class I and class II types were taken from metadata supplied by the sample provider and were not determined by assay-based typing.

The immunoSEQ Assay, a bias-controlled multiplex PCR, was used to amplify TCRbeta CDR3 regions from genomic DNA. In the paper's pipeline: Nucleated cell counts per sample were estimated from amplification of reference gene primers within the assay. To quantify the absolute abundance of each unique TCRbeta CDR3 rearrangement, sequence reads were collapsed and filtered. For each sample, productive Simpson clonality was calculated by taking the square root of Simpson's diversity index across productive rearrangements. As stored in TCRdb, this immuneACCESS dataset retains in-frame rearrangements with V and J assigned. A fraction of the clones does not appear; measured against another copy, unresolved V genes explain less than half of the discrepancy, and the remainder lacks a known reason. From that table come the V and J calls and clone size; the DNA was used to work out D and trimming. This sample holds approximately 180,000 clones; 65% to 85% were observed only once. Of the sample, 7% is held by the ten largest clones.

One collaborating source in Seattle enrolled patients during active infection and followed them longitudinally through the course of disease. The collaborating institutions used their own protocols to collect whole blood in K2EDTA tubes. For TCRbeta analysis, collaborators shipped samples as frozen whole blood, isolated PBMCs, or DNA extracted from either of those sample types. Paper-wide results and their limitations: The amount of clinical and demographic metadata varied by source and participant and was provided uncurated.

The TCR originated in a woman aged 40 to 55 with COVID-19, enrolled during active disease. Sequences were obtained from peripheral blood.

The nucleotide sequence reads TGTGCCAGCAGCGAAGGACAGGGGGCAGCCCCTCACTCTGGAAACACCATATATTTT. Its protein reads: CASSEGQGAAPHSGNTIYF. The V and J genes are TRBV9 and TRBJ1-3; the junction holds 11 bases that match TRBD1. Trimmed from V: 3 bases; trimmed from J: 0 bases; junction bases lacking a gene match: 11. The CDR3 goes from the cysteine to the phenylalanine over 19 residues. The entry retains the CDR3 DNA only, 57 bases that are in frame from base 1. The germline V gene specifies SGDLS as CDR1 and YYNGEE as CDR2.